The 19 T cell receptor beta chains listed next were all sequenced from one sample in a study of blood T cells in healthy people across ages. With a J-beta primer mix and a sample-barcoded 5' primer, a second PCR ran roughly 6 to 11 cycles. In TCRdb, the 5' RACE reads were re-called with MiXCR into one record per CDR3 protein. Of around 850,000 distinct CDR3 sequences listed, roughly 40% are singletons. The sample comprised blood. Every receptor here comes from a man aged 18-30 years in good health.

The chain uses TRBV9 and TRBJ1-1; TRBD1 aligns across 7 bases. The V and J ends lost 0 bases and 0 bases, in that order; junction bases with no gene match: 5. Per the germline V gene, CDR1 is SGDLS and CDR2 is YYNGEE. The CDR3 spans 16 residues. The CDR3 reads CASSVGAGGMNTEAFF. The DNA of the CDR3 is TGTGCCAGCAGCGTAGGGGCAGGGGGGATGAACACTGAAGCTTTCTTT.

This clonotype was seen once. This chain connects TRBV29-1 to TRBJ1-1; 7 positions agree with TRBD1. Germline V gives CDR1 SQVTM, CDR2 ANQGSEA. The CDR3 sequence is 12 residues long. V lost 7 bases, J lost 3 bases, and 5 bases stayed unmatched. CDR3 sequence reads: CSGDSPYTEAFF. The CDR3 bases are TGCAGCGGGGACAGCCCTTACACTGAAGCTTTCTTT.

This clonotype was seen at least ten times. The CDR3 spells CSVRIAKTYEQYF. The CDR3 DNA sequence: TGCAGCGTGAGAATCGCCAAAACCTACGAGCAGTACTTC. The chain employs TRBV29-1 and TRBJ2-7, with D unclear. The CDR3 runs 13 residues. Trimming removed 6 bases from V and 2 bases from J, with 14 bases in between. Germline V gene data show CDR1 as SQVTM and CDR2 as ANQGSEA.

This chain links TRBV15 with TRBJ1-2; the match to TRBD1 covers 7 bases. The CDR3 totals 15 residues. V lost 3 bases and J lost 3; bases outside the gene matches: 7. The germline gives CDR1 LNHNV, CDR2 YYDKDF (reference sequence). The CDR3 nucleotides are TGTGCCACCAGCAGCAGACAGGGTAATTACTATGGCTACACCTTC. It is translated as CATSSRQGNYYGYTF.

The chain couples TRBV30 to TRBJ2-2; the match to TRBD1 covers 7 bases. This CDR3 contains 14 residues. After removal of 3 bases from V and 3 bases from J, the junction contained 4 bases not matched to a gene. The germline CDR1 and CDR2 sequences are GTSNPN and SVGIG (reference sequence). The CDR3 loop is CAWSGDRYTGELFF. The CDR3 nucleotides read TGTGCCTGGAGCGGGGACAGATACACCGGGGAGCTGTTTTTT.

The CDR3 DNA is TGCAGCGTCCAAACCCCTACAGGGGTCACCATATATTTT. It specifies CSVQTPTGVTIYF. The J gene is TRBJ1-3, the V gene TRBV29-1; 7 bases match TRBD1. Germline V CDR1 and CDR2: SQVTM, ANQGSEA. The CDR3 runs to 13 residues. The trim removed 6 bases at V and 9 bases at J, leaving 11 bases unmatched.

This clonotype was recorded at least ten times. The rearrangement links TRBV12-3 or TRBV12-4 to TRBJ2-1, with TRBD1 identical over 8 bases. Trimming took 6 bases from V and 0 from J; bases not matched to a gene: 1. CDR3 size: 14 residues. CDR3 nucleotides: TGTGCCAGCAGCGGGACAGGCTCCTACAATGAGCAGTTCTTC. The encoded protein is CASSGTGSYNEQFF.

The V and J genes are TRBV19 and TRBJ1-6; 8 bases map to TRBD1. V was pared by 8 bases and J by 6 bases, with 9 bases of the junction left unmatched. This CDR3 has 15 amino acids. Germline CDR1 reads LNHDA; CDR2 reads SQIVND (reference sequence). The CDR3, as DNA: TGTGCCAGTTCTGGATTGGGACAGGTTAATTCACCCCTCCACTTT. Translating it yields CASSGLGQVNSPLHF. The full variable domain, with the rest looked up from reference TRBV19 and TRBJ1-6, is DGGITQSPKYLFRKEGQNVTLSCEQNLNHDAMYWYRQDPGQGLRLIYYSQIVNDFQKGDIAEGYSVSREKKESFPLTVTSAQKNPTAFYLCASSGLGQVNSPLHFGNGTRLTVT.

V is TRBV10-3 and J is TRBJ2-1; 9 bases align to TRBD2. V shed 0 bases and J 7 bases; nucleotides not matched to a gene: 4. The CDR3 is 15 residues long. Germline-derived CDR1 and CDR2 are ENHRY and SYGVKD. This chain's CDR3 is CAISESVAGVNEQFF. The DNA of the CDR3 is TGTGCCATCAGTGAGTCAGTAGCGGGGGTAAATGAGCAGTTCTTC.

This clonotype was counted only a few times. The chain is built from TRBV6-6 and TRBJ1-5; TRBD1 agrees at 8 bases. The CDR3 loop spans 14 amino acids. The J segment lost 5 bases and the V segment lost 7 bases, leaving 7 bases of the junction unmatched. Germline V gives CDR1 MNHNY, CDR2 SVGAGI (reference sequence). The CDR3 bases are TGTGCCAGCAAAGGACAGGGTGAGGATCAGCCCCAGCATTTT. Translated: CASKGQGEDQPQHF.

This clonotype appeared a few times. The chain recombines TRBV7-9 with TRBJ1-5; 8 bases line up with TRBD1. Germline V CDR1 and CDR2: SEHNR, FQNEAQ (reference sequence). CDR3 length: 14 amino acids. J was trimmed by 3 bases and V by 5 bases; bases with no gene match: 3. The CDR3 region is CASSGGQANQPQHF. CDR3 DNA sequence: TGTGCCAGCAGCGGGGGACAGGCCAATCAGCCCCAGCATTTT.

This clonotype was picked up a small number of times. The rearrangement joins TRBV6-5 to TRBJ2-1, with TRBD2 matching 9 bases. TRBJ2-7 explains the end of the DNA better; the J call may be wrong. CDR3 size: 16 residues. Germline lookup yields CDR1 MNHEY and CDR2 SVGAGI. CDR3 amino acids: CASSWSAGGNYNEQYF. CDR3 DNA: TGTGCCAGCAGTTGGTCAGCGGGGGGTAACTACAATGAGCAGTACTTC.

This clonotype was recorded at least ten times. The chain uses TRBV20-1 and TRBJ2-3; no clear D gene. Trimming shortened V by 1 base and J by 0 bases, and 5 bases separated the two germline ends. Germline V gene lookup returns CDR1 DFQATT and CDR2 SNEGSKA (reference sequence). CDR3 length equals 13 residues. The CDR3 nucleotides read TGCAGTGCTAGAGCGGACAGCACAGATACGCAGTATTTT. Encoded protein: CSARADSTDTQYF.

J is TRBJ2-1 and V is TRBV9; weak D call: TRBD2 (7 bases). The DNA end favors TRBJ2-7, so the J call may be wrong. This CDR3 has 17 residues. CDR1 SGDLS and CDR2 YYNGEE come from the germline V gene. CDR3 in amino acids: CASSVAGGASSYNEQYF. CDR3 DNA: TGTGCCAGCAGCGTAGCGGGGGGCGCGAGCTCCTACAATGAGCAGTACTTC.

The chain employs TRBV9 and TRBJ1-2; 8 nucleotides align to TRBD1. CDR1 is SGDLS and CDR2 is YYNGEE in the germline V gene. This CDR3 comprises 14 residues. After removal of 4 bases from V and 4 bases from J, the junction contained 6 bases not matched to a gene. CDR3 nucleotide sequence: TGTGCCAGCAGCACGGGACAGGACTCCTATGGCTACACCTTC. It yields the protein CASSTGQDSYGYTF.

The V and J genes are TRBV7-9 and TRBJ2-2; possibly TRBD1 for D (5 bases). This CDR3 region has 19 residues. Between the trimmed V and J ends, which lost 5 bases and 6 bases, there was a span of 28 bases. The germline CDR1 and CDR2 sequences are SEHNR and FQNEAQ (reference sequence). The CDR3 coding sequence is TGTGCCAGCAGCATAAGGACATTCCAAACATCATCGTATCCCGGGGAGCTGTTTTTT. The encoded protein is CASSIRTFQTSSYPGELFF.

This clonotype was seen ten or more times. One end of the junction is discordant with germline, which a read error may explain. The chain links TRBV12-3 or TRBV12-4 to TRBJ2-7; a possible D gene is TRBD2 (5 bases). The CDR3 length is 11 residues. CDR3 amino acids: CASSLGAEQYF. CDR3 nucleotide sequence: TGCGCCAGCAGCTTGGGAGCCGAGCAGTACTTC.

This clonotype was recorded a few times. The chain combines TRBV3-1 with TRBJ1-4, with a weak D call TRBD1 (6 bases). The germline V gene encodes CDR1 LGHDT and CDR2 YNNKEL (reference sequence). This CDR3 region has 13 residues. DNA for the CDR3: TGTCCAGAAATGGAGGACAGTAGCGAAAAACTGTTTTTT. Amino acid sequence: CPEMEDSSEKLFF.

The chain has TRBV18 and TRBJ2-3; possibly TRBD1 or TRBD2 for D (5 bases each). Trimming shortened V by 2 bases and J by 2 bases, and 11 bases separated the two germline ends. The CDR3 consists of 15 residues. The germline V gene has CDR1 KGHSH and CDR2 LQKENI. CDR3 sequence: CASSPGGYDTDTQYF. As DNA, the CDR3 is TGTGCCAGCTCACCAGGGGGATACGACACAGATACGCAGTATTTT.